This TCR beta chain originates from a study of T cells in Graves' hyperthyroidism and ophthalmopathy. Looking at the study overall: Peripheral blood sampling occurred at initial diagnosis, before any treatment.

The TCR beta CDR3 regions underwent amplification using RNA transcripts as the source. The HTBI primer set served for first-round RT-PCR of the TCR CDR3. TCRdb recomputed calls from the multiplex PCR reads with MiXCR, one row per CDR3 protein. The sample includes approximately 400,000 distinct CDR3 sequences, over 12% of them seen just once. The PBMCs had their origin in 7.5 to 10 ml of fresh peripheral blood. Notes on the study in general: Blood also held most thyroid clonotypes expanded beyond 0.001.

The germline V and J ends were trimmed by 11 bases and 0 bases, with 16 bases remaining between them. Per germline, CDR1 KGHDR and CDR2 SFDVKD. This CDR3 comprises 14 residues. This clonotype was observed at least ten times. What it binds is unknown. The specimen was blood. The sequence came from a man aged 45 to 65 with Graves' ophthalmopathy. This chain joins TRBV24-1 and TRBJ2-7; possible D gene TRBD1, 6 bases. The CDR3 spells CASKKGVSSYEQYF. The CDR3 DNA is TGTGCCAGTAAGAAGGGGGTGAGCTCCTACGAGCAGTACTTC.